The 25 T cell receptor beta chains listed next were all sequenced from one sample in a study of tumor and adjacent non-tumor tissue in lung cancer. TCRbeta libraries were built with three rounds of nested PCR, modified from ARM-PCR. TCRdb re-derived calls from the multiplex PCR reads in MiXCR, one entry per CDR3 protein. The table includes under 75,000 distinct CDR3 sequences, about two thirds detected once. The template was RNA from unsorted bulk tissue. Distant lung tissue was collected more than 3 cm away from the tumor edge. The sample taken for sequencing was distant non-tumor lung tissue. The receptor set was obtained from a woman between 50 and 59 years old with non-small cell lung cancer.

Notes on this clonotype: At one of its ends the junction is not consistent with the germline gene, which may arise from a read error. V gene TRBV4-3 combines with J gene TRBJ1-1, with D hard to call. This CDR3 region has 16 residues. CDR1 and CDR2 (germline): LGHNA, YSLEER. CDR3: CVSSQDLPVMNTEAFF. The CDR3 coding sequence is TGCGTCAGCAGTCAAGATCTTCCAGTCATGAACACTGAAGCTTTCTTT.

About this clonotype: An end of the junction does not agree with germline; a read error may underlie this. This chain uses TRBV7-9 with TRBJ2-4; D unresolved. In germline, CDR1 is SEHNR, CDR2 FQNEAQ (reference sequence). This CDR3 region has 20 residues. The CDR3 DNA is TGTGCCAGCAGCAATACACCAGCGCAGATGAGTTGGATAGCCAAAGACATTCAGTACTTC. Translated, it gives CASSNTPAQMSWIAKDIQYF.

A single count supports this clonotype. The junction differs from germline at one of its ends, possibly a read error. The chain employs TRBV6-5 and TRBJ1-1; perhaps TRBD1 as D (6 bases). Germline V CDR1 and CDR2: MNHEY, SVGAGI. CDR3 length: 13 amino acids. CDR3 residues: CVSSPRGYTEALF. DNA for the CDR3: TGTGTCAGCAGCCCGAGGGGGTACACTGAAGCTCTCTTT.

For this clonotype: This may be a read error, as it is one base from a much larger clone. In DNA form, the CDR3 reads TGTGCCAACAGTTTCGAGACAGGGATAAATCAGCCCCAGCATTTT. Encoded protein: CANSFETGINQPQHF. The V call is TRBV12-3 or TRBV12-4, the J call TRBJ1-5, with 7 bases fitting TRBD1. CDR3 length: 15 residues.

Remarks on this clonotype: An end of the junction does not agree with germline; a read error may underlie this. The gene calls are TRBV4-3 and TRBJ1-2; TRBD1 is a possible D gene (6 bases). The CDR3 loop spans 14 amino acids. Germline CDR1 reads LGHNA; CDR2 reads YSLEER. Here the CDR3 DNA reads TGCGCTAGCAGCCAAGTTTTGGGGGGCAGGTGTTACACCTTC. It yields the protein CASSQVLGGRCYTF.

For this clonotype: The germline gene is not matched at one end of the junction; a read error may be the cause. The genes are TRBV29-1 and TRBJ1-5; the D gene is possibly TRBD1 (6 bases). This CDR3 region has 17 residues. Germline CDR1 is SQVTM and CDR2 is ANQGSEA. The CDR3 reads CSVEWFGLATGNQSQHF. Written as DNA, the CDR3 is TGCAGCGTTGAATGGTTCGGTCTCGCGACAGGAAATCAGTCCCAGCATTTT.

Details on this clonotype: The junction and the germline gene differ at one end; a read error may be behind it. Here the CDR3 reads CASRVEVKETQHF. Written as DNA, the CDR3 is TGTGCCAGCAGGGTCGAGGTTAAAGAGACCCAACACTTC. The chain has TRBV11-2 and TRBJ2-5, with no clear D. CDR1 is SGHAT, CDR2 FQNNGV, per germline. This CDR3 is 13 amino acids long.

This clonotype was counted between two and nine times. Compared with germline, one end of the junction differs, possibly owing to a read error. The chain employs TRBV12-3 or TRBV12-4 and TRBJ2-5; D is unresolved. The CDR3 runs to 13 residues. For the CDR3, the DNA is TGTGCCAGCAACCTTAACGTCGGAGAGACTCAGTACTTC. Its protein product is CASNLNVGETQYF.

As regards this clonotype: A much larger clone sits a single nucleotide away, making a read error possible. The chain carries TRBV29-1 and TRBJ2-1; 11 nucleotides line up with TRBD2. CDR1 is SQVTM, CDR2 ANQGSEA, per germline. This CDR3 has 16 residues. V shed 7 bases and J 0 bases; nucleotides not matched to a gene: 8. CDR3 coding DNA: TGCAGCGCCGGGGAACTAGCGGGGGTCTCCTACAATGAGCAGTTCTTC. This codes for CSAGELAGVSYNEQFF.

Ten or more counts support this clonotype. CDR3 loop: CSARDLYGTGKDTIYF. CDR3 nucleotides: TGCAGTGCTAGAGATTTGTATGGGACAGGGAAAGACACCATATATTTT. The rearrangement uses TRBV20-1 and TRBJ1-3, with 9 bases lining up with TRBD1. The CDR3 runs to 16 residues. Unmatched junction bases numbered 11, after V lost 0 bases and J lost 8 bases. Germline-derived CDR1 and CDR2 are DFQATT and SNEGSKA (reference sequence).

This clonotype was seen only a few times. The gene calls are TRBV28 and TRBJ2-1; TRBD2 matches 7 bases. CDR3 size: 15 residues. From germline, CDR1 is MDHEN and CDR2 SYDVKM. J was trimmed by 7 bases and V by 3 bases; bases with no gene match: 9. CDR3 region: CASSLAEREINEQFF. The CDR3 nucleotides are TGTGCCAGCAGTTTGGCAGAGCGGGAAATAAATGAGCAGTTCTTC.

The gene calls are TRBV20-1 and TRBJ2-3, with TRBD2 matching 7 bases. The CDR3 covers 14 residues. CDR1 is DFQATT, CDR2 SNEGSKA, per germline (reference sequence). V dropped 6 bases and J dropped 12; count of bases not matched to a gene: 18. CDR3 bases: TGCAGTGCCCTAGCGGACCCTAGCACAGAAACTCAGTATTTT. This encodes CSALADPSTETQYF.

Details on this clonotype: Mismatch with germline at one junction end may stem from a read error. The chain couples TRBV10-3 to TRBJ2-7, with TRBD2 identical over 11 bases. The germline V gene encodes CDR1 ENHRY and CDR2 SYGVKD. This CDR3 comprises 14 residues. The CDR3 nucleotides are TGTGTCATCAGCGGGGGACTAGCGGCCCACGAGCAGTACTTC. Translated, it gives CVISGGLAAHEQYF.

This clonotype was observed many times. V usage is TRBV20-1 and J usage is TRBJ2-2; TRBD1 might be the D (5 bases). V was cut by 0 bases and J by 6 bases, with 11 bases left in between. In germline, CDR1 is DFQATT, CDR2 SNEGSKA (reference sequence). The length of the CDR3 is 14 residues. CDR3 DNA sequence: TGCAGTGCTAGAGATCAGGGTTTGGCCGGGGAGCTGTTTTTT. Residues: CSARDQGLAGELFF.

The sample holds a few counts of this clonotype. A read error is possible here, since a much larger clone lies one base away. DNA of the CDR3: TGTACCAGCAGCTTGGATCTTCGGGACTACAGGGGCACCGGGGAGCTGTTTTTT. Amino acids: CTSSLDLRDYRGTGELFF. The chain has TRBV5-6 and TRBJ2-2; D is perhaps TRBD1 or TRBD2 (7 bases each). There are 18 residues in the CDR3. Germline V gives CDR1 SGHDT, CDR2 YYEEEE.

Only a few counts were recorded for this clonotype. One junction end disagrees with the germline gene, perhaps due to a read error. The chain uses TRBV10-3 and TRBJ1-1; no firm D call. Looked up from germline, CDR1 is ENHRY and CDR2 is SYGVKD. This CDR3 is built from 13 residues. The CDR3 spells CAINRARDTETFF. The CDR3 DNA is TGTGCCATCAATCGGGCACGTGATACTGAAACTTTCTTT.

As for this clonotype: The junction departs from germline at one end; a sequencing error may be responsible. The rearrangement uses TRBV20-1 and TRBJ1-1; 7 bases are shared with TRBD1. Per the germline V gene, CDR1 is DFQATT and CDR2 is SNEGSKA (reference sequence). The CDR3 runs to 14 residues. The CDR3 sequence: CSASRGQMNTEALF. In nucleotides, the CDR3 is TGCAGTGCTAGTAGGGGACAGATGAACACTGAAGCTCTGTTT.

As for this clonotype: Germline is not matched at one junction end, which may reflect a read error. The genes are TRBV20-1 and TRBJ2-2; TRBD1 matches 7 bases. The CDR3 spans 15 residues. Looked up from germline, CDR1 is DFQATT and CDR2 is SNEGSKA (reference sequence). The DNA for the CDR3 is TGCAGTGTTAGATCCTCGACAGGGAGCACCGGGGACCTGTTATTT. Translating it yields CSVRSSTGSTGDLLF.

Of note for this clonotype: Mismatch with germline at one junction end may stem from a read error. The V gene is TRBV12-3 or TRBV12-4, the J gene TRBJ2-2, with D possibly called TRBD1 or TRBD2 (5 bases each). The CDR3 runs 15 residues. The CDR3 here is CASRNRQANTRDLFF. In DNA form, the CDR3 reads TGTGCCAGCAGAAATCGACAAGCGAACACCAGGGACCTGTTTTTT.

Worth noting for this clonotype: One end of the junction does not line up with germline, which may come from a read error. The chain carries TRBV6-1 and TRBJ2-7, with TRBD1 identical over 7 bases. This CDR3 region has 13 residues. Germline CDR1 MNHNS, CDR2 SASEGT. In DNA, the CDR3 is TGTGTCAGCAGGTCGACAGGGTACTACAAGCAGTACTTC. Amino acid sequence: CVSRSTGYYKQYF.

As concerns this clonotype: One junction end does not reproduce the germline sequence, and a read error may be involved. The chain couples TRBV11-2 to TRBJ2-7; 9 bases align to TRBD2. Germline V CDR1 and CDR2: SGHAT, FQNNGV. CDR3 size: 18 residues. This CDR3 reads CASSLVLSGSGNTYEQYF. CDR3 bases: TGTGCCAGCAGCTTAGTTCTTAGCGGGAGCGGGAACACCTACGAGCAGTATTTC. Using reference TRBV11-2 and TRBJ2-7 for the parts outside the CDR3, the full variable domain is EAGVAQSPRYKIIEKRQSVAFWCNPISGHATLYWYQQILGQGPKLLIQFQNNGVVDDSQLPKDRFSAERLKGVDSTLKIQPAKLEDSAVYLCASSLVLSGSGNTYEQYFGPGTRLTVT.

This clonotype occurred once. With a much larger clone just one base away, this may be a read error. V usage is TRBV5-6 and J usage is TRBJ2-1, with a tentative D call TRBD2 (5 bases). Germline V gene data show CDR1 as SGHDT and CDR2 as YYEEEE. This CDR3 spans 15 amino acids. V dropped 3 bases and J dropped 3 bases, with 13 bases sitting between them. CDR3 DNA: TGTGCCAGCAGCTCTCTAGCCCAAATCTACAATGAGCAGTTCTTC. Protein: CASSSLAQIYNEQFF.

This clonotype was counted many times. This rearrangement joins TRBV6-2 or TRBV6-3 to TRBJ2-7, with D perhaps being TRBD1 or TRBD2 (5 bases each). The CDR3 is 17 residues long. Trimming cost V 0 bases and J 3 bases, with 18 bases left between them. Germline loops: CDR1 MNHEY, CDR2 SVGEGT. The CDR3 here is CASSYSTGLVGLYEQYF. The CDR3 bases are TGTGCCAGCAGTTACTCGACGGGGCTAGTTGGTCTCTACGAGCAGTACTTC.

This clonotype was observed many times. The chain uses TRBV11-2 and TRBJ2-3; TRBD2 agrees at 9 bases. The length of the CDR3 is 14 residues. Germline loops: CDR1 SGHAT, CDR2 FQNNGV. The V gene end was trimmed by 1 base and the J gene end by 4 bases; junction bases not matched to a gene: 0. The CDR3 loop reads CASSLGLAADTQYF. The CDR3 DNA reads TGTGCCAGCAGCTTAGGACTAGCGGCAGATACGCAGTATTTT.

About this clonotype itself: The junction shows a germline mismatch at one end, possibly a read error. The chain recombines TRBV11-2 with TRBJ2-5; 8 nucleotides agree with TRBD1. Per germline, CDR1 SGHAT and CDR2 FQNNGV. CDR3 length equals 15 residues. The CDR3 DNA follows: TGTGCTAGCAGATTAATGCAACAGGGGGGAGAGACCCAGTACTTC. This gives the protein CASRLMQQGGETQYF.